The 17 T cell receptor beta chains below were found in one sample sequenced in a study of PD-1 blockade in mismatch repair-deficient tumors. Libraries were prepared by immunoSEQ multiplex PCR; TCRdb keeps only in-frame clonotypes and omits some of them. The data contain 70,000 to 90,000 clones, 70% to 90% of them singletons. Source: peripheral blood, taken 44 weeks after starting pembrolizumab. The receptors shown here come from an adult with mismatch repair-deficient cancer.

This clone was detected a few times. The gene calls are TRBV1 and TRBJ2-5; the table's D gene call, TRBD2, was not cross checked with the DNA. TRBV1 corresponds to a pseudogene. The CDR3 loop spans 16 amino acids. As DNA, the CDR3 is TGCACCAGCATCCTCAATCTAGCGGGGAGGGTGGTGTCCCAGTACTTC. Amino acid sequence: CTSILNLAGRVVSQYF.

This clone was observed a few times. This chain joins TRBV19 and TRBJ2-7; D call uncertain. Germline CDR1 LNHDA, CDR2 SQIVND (reference sequence). Trimming removed 4 bases from V and 4 bases from J, with 8 bases in between. The CDR3 covers 12 residues. CDR3 in amino acids: CASSTMGYEQYF. The CDR3 coding sequence is TGTGCCAGTAGTACGATGGGGTACGAGCAGTACTTC.

The chain recombines TRBV4-2 with TRBJ2-1; TRBD2 might be the D (6 bases). The CDR3 contains 14 residues. In germline, CDR1 is LGHNA, CDR2 YNFKEQ. V lost 4 bases to trimming and J lost 9 bases, with 16 bases between them. The CDR3 is CASSPHSRELEQFF. The CDR3 DNA follows: TGTGCCAGCAGCCCTCATAGTCGGGAGCTTGAGCAGTTCTTC.

This chain links TRBV18 with TRBJ2-1; the match to TRBD2 covers 7 bases. Germline lookup yields CDR1 KGHSH and CDR2 LQKENI. Trimming removed 0 bases from V and 8 bases from J; junction bases left unmatched: 10. The CDR3 length is 16 residues. The CDR3 loop is CASSPPEGLVKYEQFF. DNA of the CDR3: TGTGCCAGCTCACCACCAGAAGGACTAGTAAAGTATGAGCAGTTCTTC.

The chain couples TRBV7-9 to TRBJ2-1, with 11 bases matching TRBD2. CDR3 length: 15 amino acids. With V trimmed by 4 bases and J by 7 bases, 6 bases remained unmatched. Germline CDR1 SEHNR, CDR2 FQNEAQ (reference sequence). In nucleotides, the CDR3 is TGTGCCAGCAGCTACGGGACTAGCGGTTGGAATGAGCAGTTCTTC. Amino acids: CASSYGTSGWNEQFF.

This rearrangement joins TRBV9 to TRBJ2-7; TRBD2 aligns across 16 bases. The CDR3 has 17 amino acids. V shed 3 bases and J 4 bases; nucleotides not matched to a gene: 7. Germline V lookup: CDR1 SGDLS, CDR2 YYNGEE. The CDR3 nucleotides read TGTGCCAGCAGCGACGGGACTAGCGGGAGGGAACGGTACGAGCAGTACTTC. Protein product: CASSDGTSGRERYEQYF.

J is TRBJ2-1 and V is TRBV7-2; D call uncertain. Germline CDR1 SGHTA, CDR2 FQGNSA. The CDR3 loop spans 11 amino acids. Deletions cut 8 bases from V and 6 bases from J, with 8 bases between. In DNA form, the CDR3 reads TGTGCCAGCGGTATCGGCAATGAGCAGTTCTTC. Translated, it gives CASGIGNEQFF.

A single count supports this clone. The chain carries TRBV9 and TRBJ1-3; no clear D gene. Trimming removed 1 base at V and 8 bases at J, with 10 bases between. Looked up from germline, CDR1 is SGDLS and CDR2 is YYNGEE. The length of the CDR3 is 13 residues. The CDR3 sequence: CASSVRGLDTIYF. The CDR3, as DNA: TGTGCCAGCAGCGTAAGAGGGCTGGACACCATATATTTT.

The chain is built from TRBV7-6 and TRBJ2-7; 12 bases agree with TRBD2. The CDR3 is 15 amino acids. CDR1 and CDR2 (germline): SGHVS, FNYEAQ. V trimming: 5 bases; J trimming: 2 bases; junction bases outside the gene matches: 4. The CDR3 coding sequence is TGTGCCAGCAGCAAACTAGCGGGGGGTACCTACGAGCAGTACTTC. It specifies CASSKLAGGTYEQYF.

The gene calls are TRBV6-5 and TRBJ2-7, with D perhaps matching TRBD2 (5 bases). CDR3 length: 11 residues. Per germline, CDR1 MNHEY and CDR2 SVGAGI. V was cut by 9 bases and J by 2 bases, with 8 bases left in between. The CDR3 loop reads CASSRAYEQYF. The CDR3 nucleotides read TGTGCCAGTTCGAGGGCCTACGAGCAGTACTTC.

The rearrangement uses TRBV4-1 and TRBJ2-5; either TRBD1 or TRBD2 may fit D (5 bases each). From germline, CDR1 is MGHRA and CDR2 YSYEKL. The V end lost 3 bases, the J end lost 2 bases, and 13 bases lay between the germline ends. This CDR3 comprises 15 residues. The CDR3 sequence: CASSQPRDQQETQYF. The CDR3 DNA is TGCGCCAGCAGCCAGCCTAGGGACCAGCAAGAGACCCAGTACTTC.

CDR3 in amino acids: CASSVRDYGNNEQFF. CDR3 in DNA: TGTGCCAGCAGCGTCCGGGACTACGGCAACAATGAGCAGTTCTTC. The chain recombines TRBV7-3 with TRBJ2-1, with 7 bases aligning to TRBD2. CDR1 and CDR2 (germline): SGHTA, FQGTGA. J was trimmed by 5 bases and V by 5 bases; bases with no gene match: 9. CDR3 length equals 15 residues.

This sequence joins TRBV6-6 and TRBJ1-1; weak D call: TRBD1 (5 bases). The germline gives CDR1 MNHNY, CDR2 SVGAGI (reference sequence). Trimming shortened V by 8 bases and J by 11 bases, and 12 bases separated the two germline ends. The CDR3 contains 10 residues. The CDR3 loop is CASASREAFF. In nucleotides, the CDR3 is TGTGCCAGCGCGAGCAGGGAGGCTTTCTTT.

Only a few counts were recorded for this clone. Sequence at one end of the junction differs from germline and may be a read error. The rearrangement links TRBV10-1 to TRBJ2-7; the D gene could be TRBD1 or TRBD2 (6 bases each). Germline V gives CDR1 WNHNN, CDR2 SYGVQD (reference sequence). The CDR3 is 13 residues long. CDR3 region: CASSESVGGRKHF. DNA of the CDR3: TGCGCCAGCAGTGAGTCCGTAGGGGGGAGGAAGCACTTC.

The chain has TRBV11-2 and TRBJ2-5; maybe TRBD1 (6 bases). The CDR3 totals 17 residues. Trimming pared 5 bases from V and 3 bases from J, leaving 22 bases between. The V gene's germline CDR1 is SGHAT and CDR2 FQNNGV. The CDR3 coding sequence is TGTGCCAGCAGCCCGGGGAAGCAAAGGGGGTGGGAAGAGACCCAGTACTTC. It yields the protein CASSPGKQRGWEETQYF. Looking up the rest from reference TRBV11-2 and TRBJ2-5 gives the full variable domain: EAGVAQSPRYKIIEKRQSVAFWCNPISGHATLYWYQQILGQGPKLLIQFQNNGVVDDSQLPKDRFSAERLKGVDSTLKIQPAKLEDSAVYLCASSPGKQRGWEETQYFGPGTRLLVL.

This chain uses TRBV11-2 with TRBJ1-2, with 8 bases matching TRBD1. V was pared by 4 bases and J by 1 base, with 8 bases of the junction left unmatched. In germline, CDR1 is SGHAT, CDR2 FQNNGV. The CDR3 spans 16 residues. CDR3 nucleotide sequence: TGTGCCAGCAGCTCGGCCGGGACAGGAGTTAACTATGGCTACACCTTC. Protein product: CASSSAGTGVNYGYTF.

This chain links TRBV25-1 with TRBJ2-3, with 9 bases aligning to TRBD1. The CDR3 consists of 16 residues. V shed 3 bases and J 6 bases; nucleotides not matched to a gene: 10. Germline values: CDR1 MGHDK, CDR2 SYGVNS. CDR3 bases: TGTGCCAGCAGTGACAGCGGGACAGGGAGGAGGGATACGCAGTATTTT. It codes for CASSDSGTGRRDTQYF.